This T cell receptor beta chain is drawn from a study of T cells after yellow fever vaccination. Study at large: SMART-Seq v4 Ultra Low Input served to prepare low-cell-number fractions. Findings of the study overall: The bulk population could contribute abundant contaminating clonotypes to FACS-sorted repertoires. There was a small share of clonotypes that showed up in both the CD4 and CD8 compartments. Weaker overall was a secondary response that nonetheless peaked faster, on day 5 versus 15.

Points on this clonotype: Its antigen is not identified.

TCRdb used MiXCR to reprocess the 5' RACE reads, holding one entry per CDR3 protein. The table records under 250,000 distinct CDR3 sequences, about 7% of them present only once. The sequence was obtained from a man younger than 45 who received the YFV17D yellow fever vaccine. Material: CD4+ T cells sorted from PBMCs, obtained 15 days after the yellow fever booster vaccination.

The CDR3 loop is CASSGRQGADTGELFF. The CDR3 DNA reads as TGTGCCAGCAGCGGAAGACAGGGGGCGGACACCGGGGAGCTGTTTTTT. The rearrangement joins TRBV5-4 to TRBJ2-2; 10 nucleotides agree with TRBD1. Germline CDR1 and CDR2: SGHNT and YYREEE (reference sequence). The CDR3 loop spans 16 amino acids. Germline trimming cut 4 bases from V and 3 bases from J; bases unmatched to any gene: 6.